These 19 T cell receptor beta chains came from one sample sequenced in a study of blood T cell repertoires in COVID-19 (dated by TCRdb to the early 2020s). Library creation used the immunoSEQ multiplex PCR assay. TCRdb obtained this table from immuneACCESS and retained in-frame rearrangements with V and J assigned. These tables miss some clones; where compared with another copy, unresolved V genes account for less than half of the shortfall, and the remainder is unexplained. For this sample there are a few hundred thousand clones; around 83% appear just once. Jointly, the top ten make up about 4.9% of the sample. Sample: PBMCs or T cells enriched from blood (not recorded which). These receptors were obtained from a woman in her 50s who had recovered from COVID-19.

V gene TRBV9 combines with J gene TRBJ2-3; 10 bases are shared with TRBD2. This CDR3 comprises 17 residues. Germline V gene sequence: CDR1 SGDLS, CDR2 YYNGEE. After removal of 2 bases from V and 1 base from J, the junction contained 7 bases not matched to a gene. The CDR3 nucleotides read TGTGCCAGCAGCGTGGAAGCGGGAGGGTGGGGCACAGATACGCAGTATTTT. Its translation is CASSVEAGGWGTDTQYF.

This chain uses TRBV18 with TRBJ2-7; the D gene is possibly TRBD1 (6 bases). Germline V gene data show CDR1 as KGHSH and CDR2 as LQKENI. The CDR3 has 13 amino acids. Trimming removed 6 bases at V and 0 bases at J, with 9 bases between. The CDR3 coding sequence is TGTGCCAGCTCCCCAGGGGCCTCCTACGAGCAGTACTTC. Protein sequence: CASSPGASYEQYF.

The table lists this clone with a count of one. The chain couples TRBV19 to TRBJ1-5; no definite D call. CDR1 is LNHDA, CDR2 SQIVND, per germline (reference sequence). Trimming shortened V by 5 bases and J by 6 bases, and 14 bases separated the two germline ends. This CDR3 spans 14 amino acids. For the CDR3, the DNA is TGTGCCAGTAGTCTTACAAGAACGGGTCAGCCCCAGCATTTT. Translating gives CASSLTRTGQPQHF.

This rearrangement joins TRBV29-1 to TRBJ1-1; D is uncertain. In germline, CDR1 is SQVTM, CDR2 ANQGSEA. The CDR3 is 12 residues long. The CDR3 is CTGRRVNTEAFF. CDR3 nucleotides: TGCACCGGTCGAAGAGTGAACACTGAAGCTTTCTTT.

This chain joins TRBV3-1 (or the pseudogene TRBV3-2) and TRBJ2-5; 7 positions agree with TRBD2. The V gene end was trimmed by 0 bases and the J gene end by 5 bases; junction bases not matched to a gene: 9. CDR1 is LGHDT and CDR2 is YNNKEL in the germline V gene (reference sequence). The CDR3 length is 16 residues. The CDR3 region is CASSQDVGRSVETQYF. The CDR3 coding sequence is TGTGCCAGCAGCCAAGATGTCGGGAGGTCGGTTGAGACCCAGTACTTC.

In its sample, this clone was seen once. The chain is built from TRBV6-5 and TRBJ1-1; TRBD1 agrees at 8 bases. V was pared by 6 bases and J by 4 bases, with 4 bases of the junction left unmatched. The CDR3 sequence is 13 residues long. The germline CDR1 and CDR2 sequences are MNHEY and SVGAGI. CDR3 loop: CASSEDRATEAFF. The CDR3 DNA follows: TGTGCCAGCAGCGAGGACAGGGCCACTGAAGCTTTCTTT.

This clone occurred a few times. The chain uses TRBV4-1 and TRBJ2-5, with 8 nucleotides matching TRBD2. The CDR3 has 17 residues. From germline, CDR1 is MGHRA and CDR2 YSYEKL. The ends lost 1 base at V and 1 base at J; junction bases unmatched: 8. Here the CDR3 reads CASSQGGLVRTQETQYF. The CDR3 DNA follows: TGCGCCAGCAGCCAAGGGGGACTAGTGAGAACCCAAGAGACCCAGTACTTC.

The J gene is TRBJ2-5, the V gene TRBV5-6; D possibly corresponds to TRBD2 (6 bases). Trimming took 4 bases from V and 4 from J, leaving 14 bases between them. The length of the CDR3 is 14 residues. Germline assignment: CDR1 SGHDT and CDR2 YYEEEE. The CDR3 loop reads CASSPSGGGETQYF. The CDR3 DNA follows: TGTGCCAGCAGCCCGTCCGGGGGTGGAGAGACCCAGTACTTC.

The chain couples TRBV29-1 to TRBJ1-1; D gene uncertain. CDR1 SQVTM and CDR2 ANQGSEA come from the germline V gene. This CDR3 spans 13 amino acids. The V end lost 6 bases, the J end lost 1 base, and 12 bases lay between the germline ends. The CDR3 loop reads CSVVSTGNTEAFF. Written as DNA, the CDR3 is TGCAGCGTCGTATCAACCGGGAACACTGAAGCTTTCTTT.

The rearrangement joins TRBV4-3 to TRBJ2-1; no firm D call. V shed 0 bases and J shed 0 bases, with 6 bases lying between them. This CDR3 contains 15 residues. Germline V gene data show CDR1 as LGHNA and CDR2 as YSLEER. CDR3 amino acids: CASSQDWSSYNEQFF. DNA of the CDR3: TGCGCCAGCAGCCAAGACTGGAGCTCCTACAATGAGCAGTTCTTC.

This chain connects TRBV24-1 to TRBJ2-2; 11 positions agree with TRBD2. The J segment lost 6 bases and the V segment lost 5 bases, leaving 4 bases of the junction unmatched. CDR3 length: 15 amino acids. Germline lookup yields CDR1 KGHDR and CDR2 SFDVKD. Here the CDR3 DNA reads TGTGCCACCAGTGGGCTAGCGGGAGGTCCCGGGGAGCTGTTTTTT. The encoded protein is CATSGLAGGPGELFF.

For the CDR3, the DNA is TGTGCCAGCTCAGGGGCGGCCTACGAGCAGTACTTC. Translation: CASSGAAYEQYF. This chain joins TRBV18 and TRBJ2-7, with D possibly being TRBD1 (5 bases). This CDR3 spans 12 amino acids. V was pared by 5 bases and J by 2 bases, with 7 bases between. Germline CDR1 and CDR2: KGHSH and LQKENI.

This chain uses TRBV5-6 with TRBJ1-1; TRBD1 aligns across 8 bases. Germline V CDR1 and CDR2: SGHDT, YYEEEE. The J segment lost 11 bases and the V segment lost 0 bases, leaving 21 bases of the junction unmatched. The CDR3 runs 18 residues. This CDR3 reads CASSLGQGAREGRVAAFF. The CDR3 DNA reads TGTGCCAGCAGCTTGGGCCAGGGGGCGCGGGAGGGACGGGTCGCGGCTTTCTTT.

The chain has TRBV6-5 and TRBJ1-2, with TRBD1 as a possible D gene (6 bases). The CDR3 consists of 13 residues. V was clipped by 6 bases and J by 3 bases, with 11 bases between them. Germline lookup yields CDR1 MNHEY and CDR2 SVGAGI. The CDR3: CASRDRYYYGYTF. DNA for the CDR3: TGTGCCAGCAGGGACAGATACTACTATGGCTACACCTTC.

There are a few counts of this clone. A junction end diverges from the germline sequence, so it may reflect a read error. The chain employs TRBV11-2 and TRBJ2-5, with D perhaps matching TRBD2 (6 bases). CDR1 and CDR2 from the germline V gene are SGHAT and FQNNGV. The CDR3 loop spans 15 amino acids. The CDR3 protein is CASSLDGGGLKTQYF. CDR3 nucleotides: TGTGCCAGCAGCCTAGACGGGGGAGGCTTGAAGACCCAGTACTTC.

The J gene is TRBJ1-5, the V gene TRBV4-3; no clear D gene. The germline CDR1 and CDR2 sequences are LGHNA and YSLEER. Trimming cost V 4 bases and J 5 bases, with 12 bases left between them. The CDR3 covers 14 residues. The CDR3 loop reads CASSRAVSHQPQHF. Here the CDR3 DNA reads TGCGCCAGCAGCCGGGCCGTAAGCCATCAGCCCCAGCATTTT.

The chain employs TRBV5-1 and TRBJ1-2; TRBD1 is a possible D gene (5 bases). CDR1 is SGHRS, CDR2 YFSETQ, per germline. This CDR3 spans 14 amino acids. Trimming left V 3 bases short and J 2 bases short, with 11 bases between. CDR3 sequence (DNA): TGCGCCAGCAGCTCCCCGGGGGACAACTATGGCTACACCTTC. This translates into CASSSPGDNYGYTF.

This rearrangement joins TRBV7-2 to TRBJ1-1; D may be TRBD1 (6 bases). Looked up from germline, CDR1 is SGHTA and CDR2 is FQGNSA. V was clipped by 4 bases and J by 1 base, with 10 bases between them. This CDR3 region has 14 residues. The CDR3 here is CASSSWGQNTEAFF. CDR3 nucleotides: TGTGCCAGCAGCTCCTGGGGACAGAACACTGAAGCTTTCTTT. Full variable domain (rest looked up from reference TRBV7-2 and TRBJ1-1): GAGVSQSPSNKVTEKGKDVELRCDPISGHTALYWYRQSLGQGLEFLIYFQGNSAPDKSGLPSDRFSAERTGGSVSTLTIQRTQQEDSAVYLCASSSWGQNTEAFFGQGTRLTVV.

The J gene is TRBJ1-4, the V gene TRBV5-1; 8 bases match TRBD1. Germline trimming cut 2 bases from V and 10 bases from J; bases unmatched to any gene: 10. Germline V gives CDR1 SGHRS, CDR2 YFSETQ. The CDR3 totals 15 residues. In nucleotides, the CDR3 is TGCGCCAGCAGCTTTACGGGACAGGACGTTGGAAAACTGTTTTTT. As protein: CASSFTGQDVGKLFF. Together with reference TRBV5-1 and TRBJ1-4, the CDR3 gives the full variable domain: KAGVTQTPRYLIKTRGQQVTLSCSPISGHRSVSWYQQTPGQGLQFLFEYFSETQRNKGNFPGRFSGRQFSNSRSEMNVSTLELGDSALYLCASSFTGQDVGKLFFGSGTQLSVL.